This TCR beta chain was profiled in a study of neoadjuvant anti-PD-1 for oral cavity cancer. Background on the study: Patients without progression got a fourth dose around day 43.

The sample's time point: after neoadjuvant nivolumab, at surgical resection. This CDR3 is 14 amino acids long. The V gene's germline CDR1 is SGHRS and CDR2 YFSETQ. Trimming cost V 3 bases and J 3 bases; bases outside gene matches: 2. In the case of this clone: Its specificity is unknown.

Assay used: immunoSEQ multiplex PCR; TCRdb lists only in-frame clones, some missing. The table lists roughly 32,000 clones, about 80% of them singletons. General study results and limits: Non-responders to neoadjuvant nivolumab had significantly more clonal PBMC T cells than responders. Higher pretreatment blood Treg/Th17 ratios correlated with higher pretreatment blood and lower post-treatment tumor TCRbeta clonality.

The receptor was derived from a person between 40 and 79 years old with oral cavity squamous cell carcinoma. Sequenced here: PBMCs, sampled after nivolumab (anti-PD-1) treatment. This chain uses TRBV5-1 with TRBJ1-2, with 10 bases that match TRBD1. This chain's CDR3 is CASSSGTGDYGYTF. CDR3 DNA sequence: TGCGCCAGCAGCTCCGGGACAGGGGACTATGGCTACACCTTC.